Below are 27 T cell receptor beta chains sequenced from a single sample in a study of blood T cell repertoires in COVID-19. Libraries were prepared by immunoSEQ multiplex PCR; TCRdb keeps only in-frame clonotypes and omits some of them. The sample has some 85,000 clones; 80% to 90% are singletons. Sequenced input: peripheral blood. These receptors came from a man aged 45-65 years with acute or convalescent COVID-19.

The rearrangement links TRBV11-2 to TRBJ2-5; D remains unclear. Germline CDR1 and CDR2: SGHAT and FQNNGV. Trimming removed 3 bases at V and 2 bases at J, with 7 bases between. The CDR3 is made up of 13 amino acids. For the CDR3, the DNA is TGTGCCAGCAGCTTTGGCTCTCAAGAGACCCAGTACTTC. Its translation is CASSFGSQETQYF.

The chain joins TRBV28 to TRBJ2-7; 7 positions agree with TRBD2. The CDR3 length is 12 residues. The V gene end was trimmed by 4 bases and the J gene end by 7 bases; junction bases not matched to a gene: 4. Germline lookup yields CDR1 MDHEN and CDR2 SYDVKM. The CDR3 DNA reads as TGTGCCAGCAGTTCTAGGGAGGGTGAGCAGTACGTC. It specifies CASSSREGEQYV.

This chain uses TRBV24-1 with TRBJ2-1; 12 nucleotides line up with TRBD2. The CDR3 has 15 residues. Germline loops: CDR1 KGHDR, CDR2 SFDVKD. With V trimmed by 4 bases and J by 7 bases, 4 bases remained unmatched. CDR3 loop: CATSDPTSGGNEQFF. The CDR3 nucleotides are TGTGCCACCAGTGACCCGACTAGCGGGGGTAATGAGCAGTTCTTC.

The chain combines TRBV5-4 with TRBJ1-2; 9 nucleotides line up with TRBD1. The CDR3 extends over 16 amino acids. Germline values: CDR1 SGHNT, CDR2 YYREEE (reference sequence). V lost 4 bases to trimming and J lost 2 bases; unmatched junction nucleotides: 9. This chain's CDR3 is CASSQDRGVANYGYTF. CDR3 nucleotide sequence: TGTGCCAGCAGCCAGGACAGGGGCGTCGCCAACTATGGCTACACCTTC.

The J gene is TRBJ1-6, the V gene TRBV30; 10 bases are shared with TRBD1. The CDR3 consists of 13 residues. Unmatched junction bases numbered 6, after V lost 5 bases and J lost 11 bases. CDR1 and CDR2 from the germline V gene are GTSNPN and SVGIG (reference sequence). The CDR3 loop is CAWSGTGDTPLHF. The CDR3 nucleotides are TGTGCCTGGTCCGGGACAGGGGATACACCCCTCCACTTT.

The chain uses TRBV5-3 and TRBJ1-1, with 7 bases fitting TRBD1. TRBV5-3 is given ORF status, its function remaining uncertain. CDR3 length: 12 residues. The V and J ends lost 5 bases and 11 bases, in that order; junction bases with no gene match: 9. The CDR3 coding sequence is TGTGCCAGAAGTTACGACAGGGAGATCGCTTTCTTT. Amino acid sequence: CARSYDREIAFF.

The CDR3 DNA reads as TGTGCCAGTAGTATAGTGGGTATGCGGACAGAAGCTTTCTTT. It codes for CASSIVGMRTEAFF. This chain joins TRBV19 and TRBJ1-1, with D tentatively TRBD1 (5 bases). This CDR3 has 14 amino acids. Germline V gene lookup returns CDR1 LNHDA and CDR2 SQIVND (reference sequence). V was shortened by 1 base and J by 8 bases, with 14 bases between the two germline ends.

The chain is built from TRBV5-1 and TRBJ2-1; TRBD2 might be the D (5 bases). Germline CDR1 is SGHRS and CDR2 is YFSETQ. There are 13 residues in the CDR3. Trimming removed 9 bases from V and 3 bases from J, with 13 bases in between. CDR3: CATSRTGYNEQFF. The DNA of the CDR3 is TGCGCCACCTCTAGGACTGGCTACAATGAGCAGTTCTTC.

The chain combines TRBV5-4 with TRBJ1-2; 7 bases match TRBD1. The CDR3 has 13 residues. The V gene's germline CDR1 is SGHNT and CDR2 YYREEE (reference sequence). V dropped 4 bases and J dropped 4; count of bases not matched to a gene: 4. In DNA, the CDR3 is TGTGCCAGCAGCCGGGACAGCTTCTATGGCTACACCTTC. It codes for CASSRDSFYGYTF.

V usage is TRBV27 and J usage is TRBJ2-1; D may be TRBD2 (5 bases). Germline V gene data show CDR1 as MNHEY and CDR2 as SMNVEV (reference sequence). There are 15 residues in the CDR3. V shed 5 bases and J shed 1 base, with 12 bases lying between them. The CDR3 DNA reads TGTGCCAGCAGTAACCGCGGAGGTTCCTACAATGAGCAGTTCTTC. It is translated as CASSNRGGSYNEQFF.

The chain couples TRBV7-9 to TRBJ2-1, with 11 bases matching TRBD1. The J segment lost 7 bases and the V segment lost 3 bases, leaving 5 bases of the junction unmatched. The germline V gene encodes CDR1 SEHNR and CDR2 FQNEAQ (reference sequence). The CDR3 loop spans 15 amino acids. The CDR3 sequence: CASSFGDRGSNEQFF. CDR3 bases: TGTGCCAGCAGCTTTGGGGACAGGGGGAGTAATGAGCAGTTCTTC.

The chain links TRBV11-1 to TRBJ1-1; D might be TRBD1 (5 bases). This CDR3 comprises 13 residues. The germline V gene encodes CDR1 SGHAT and CDR2 FQDESV (reference sequence). V was pared by 3 bases and J by 5 bases, with 10 bases between. CDR3 loop: CASSFNRLTEAFF. DNA for the CDR3: TGTGCCAGCAGCTTTAACAGGTTAACTGAAGCTTTCTTT.

V usage is TRBV2 and J usage is TRBJ1-3, with D tentatively TRBD1 (6 bases). Trimming stripped 6 bases from V and 0 bases from J, with 21 bases between. The CDR3 extends over 18 amino acids. Germline V CDR1 and CDR2: SNHLY, FYNNEI. The CDR3 coding sequence is TGTGCCAGCAGAGCTTTAGTTGGACAGAGCCTCTCTGGAAACACCATATATTTT. It yields the protein CASRALVGQSLSGNTIYF.

V and J are TRBV7-6 and TRBJ2-6; maybe TRBD1 (5 bases). Looked up from germline, CDR1 is SGHVS and CDR2 is FNYEAQ. The V end lost 7 bases, the J end lost 2 bases, and 21 bases lay between the germline ends. The CDR3 extends over 18 amino acids. The DNA of the CDR3 is TGTGCCAGCACCTCGTTGACGACAGCAACCCCTGGGGCCAACGTCCTGACTTTC. It codes for CASTSLTTATPGANVLTF.

The rearrangement joins TRBV7-2 to TRBJ1-1; D perhaps matches TRBD1 (6 bases). This CDR3 is 14 amino acids long. In germline, CDR1 is SGHTA, CDR2 FQGNSA. Trimming took 4 bases from V and 3 from J, leaving 12 bases between them. For the CDR3, the DNA is TGTGCCAGCAGCTCCGGGCAGGGGTACACTGAAGCTTTCTTT. This codes for CASSSGQGYTEAFF.

The table lists this clone with a count of one. V and J are TRBV19 and TRBJ1-6, with D perhaps TRBD1 (5 bases). The V gene lost 7 bases and the J gene lost 9 bases, with 22 bases spanning the gap. This CDR3 contains 16 residues. Germline CDR1 and CDR2: LNHDA and SQIVND (reference sequence). DNA for the CDR3: TGTGCCAGTAAATACGCACGGGGGGACGTGGGTTCACCCCTCCACTTT. This gives the protein CASKYARGDVGSPLHF.

This chain links TRBV7-8 with TRBJ1-6; D possibly corresponds to TRBD1 (5 bases). V was clipped by 5 bases and J by 9 bases, with 20 bases between them. Germline V gene data show CDR1 as SGHVS and CDR2 as FQNEAQ. The CDR3 loop spans 16 amino acids. The CDR3 DNA sequence: TGTGCCAGCAGCCCCGCCCTAACAGGAACAGGTTCACCCCTCCACTTT. Residues: CASSPALTGTGSPLHF.

The gene calls are TRBV15 and TRBJ1-3; D ambiguous. This CDR3 is built from 15 residues. Germline lookup yields CDR1 LNHNV and CDR2 YYDKDF (reference sequence). Between the trimmed V and J ends, which lost 0 bases and 0 bases, there was a span of 6 bases. The CDR3 DNA follows: TGTGCCACCAGCAGAGACTCCTTCTCTGGAAACACCATATATTTT. This translates into CATSRDSFSGNTIYF.

V usage is TRBV28 and J usage is TRBJ2-3; D is possibly TRBD1 (5 bases). The V end lost 6 bases, the J end lost 6 bases, and 13 bases lay between the germline ends. In germline, CDR1 is MDHEN, CDR2 SYDVKM. CDR3 length: 13 residues. The CDR3 loop is CASSLQGSDTQYF. The CDR3 DNA is TGTGCCAGCAGCCTGCAGGGCTCGGATACGCAGTATTTT.

This chain uses TRBV28 with TRBJ1-2; D ambiguous. Trimming removed 2 bases at V and 2 bases at J, with 6 bases between. Germline values: CDR1 MDHEN, CDR2 SYDVKM. This CDR3 has 13 amino acids. For the CDR3, the DNA is TGTGCCAGCAGTTTAGGGCAGAACTATGGCTACACCTTC. Amino acid sequence: CASSLGQNYGYTF.

This chain joins TRBV6-5 and TRBJ1-1; no definite D call. Germline V gene sequence: CDR1 MNHEY, CDR2 SVGAGI. The CDR3 runs 11 residues. V lost 7 bases and J 7 bases, leaving 10 bases between the germline ends. The CDR3 protein is CASMWAHEAFF. CDR3 sequence (DNA): TGTGCCAGCATGTGGGCGCATGAAGCTTTCTTT.

The CDR3, as DNA: TGTGCCAGCAGCCCCGGCGGGTATAGCAATCAGCCCCAGCATTTT. Protein: CASSPGGYSNQPQHF. The chain links TRBV5-8 to TRBJ1-5; D gene uncertain. Germline V gives CDR1 SGHTS, CDR2 YDEGEE. The CDR3 length is 15 residues. V was shortened by 4 bases and J by 0 bases, with 11 bases between the two germline ends.

The V gene is TRBV19, the J gene TRBJ1-2; D possibly corresponds to TRBD1 (6 bases). Germline loops: CDR1 LNHDA, CDR2 SQIVND (reference sequence). Between the trimmed V and J ends, which lost 10 bases and 4 bases, there was a span of 19 bases. The CDR3 contains 14 residues. The CDR3, as DNA: TGTGCCACTGGGGTCGAACGGGGGGCCTATGGCTACACCTTC. Protein: CATGVERGAYGYTF.

The rearrangement uses TRBV5-1 and TRBJ1-2; maybe TRBD1 (6 bases). The CDR3 length is 15 residues. V shed 3 bases and J shed 0 bases, with 12 bases lying between them. Germline lookup yields CDR1 SGHRS and CDR2 YFSETQ. The CDR3 sequence: CASSYQDSSNYGYTF. CDR3 DNA sequence: TGCGCCAGCAGCTACCAGGACAGTTCTAACTATGGCTACACCTTC.

This chain connects TRBV6-5 to TRBJ1-2, with 7 bases that match TRBD1. Germline V lookup: CDR1 MNHEY, CDR2 SVGAGI. V was clipped by 7 bases and J by 5 bases; unmatched bases: 10. The CDR3 sequence is 14 residues long. CDR3 sequence reads: CASILQGSGYGYTF. In DNA, the CDR3 is TGTGCCAGCATCCTACAGGGGAGTGGGTATGGCTACACCTTC.

The V call is TRBV5-1, the J call TRBJ1-1; 10 nucleotides match TRBD1. This CDR3 is built from 15 residues. Looked up from germline, CDR1 is SGHRS and CDR2 is YFSETQ. Trimming took 3 bases from V and 4 from J; bases not matched to a gene: 6. CDR3 bases: TGCGCCAGCAGCTCCTACCGGACAGGGGGCACTGAAGCTTTCTTT. Its translation: CASSSYRTGGTEAFF.

This clone was seen a single time. This rearrangement joins TRBV15 to TRBJ1-2, with D possibly TRBD1 on 6 matching bases. Germline V gene lookup returns CDR1 LNHNV and CDR2 YYDKDF (reference sequence). Trimming removed 5 bases at V and 4 bases at J, with 17 bases between. The CDR3 runs 15 residues. CDR3 nucleotide sequence: TGTGCCACCAGCCGGGACACAATCACCAGCTATGGCTACACCTTC. Translation: CATSRDTITSYGYTF.